A single sample is the source of the 15 T cell receptor beta chains below, sequenced in a study of PD-1 blockade in classical Hodgkin lymphoma. The time point here: cycle 4 day 1 (C4D1), after six to seven weeks of nivolumab. Each patient experienced a relapse that followed autologous stem cell transplantation, and brentuximab vedotin exposure varied. Profiling relied on immunoSEQ multiplex PCR, and the TCRdb table lists in-frame clones only, not all of them. In the table there are roughly 90,000 clones, 83% of which are singletons. The sequencing here drew on peripheral blood mononuclear cells (PBMCs), taken before the fourth cycle of nivolumab. Every receptor here comes from a human donor with classical Hodgkin lymphoma.

The genes are TRBV7-8 and TRBJ2-7, with TRBD1 matching over 7 bases. The CDR3 length is 15 residues. Germline V gives CDR1 SGHVS, CDR2 FQNEAQ. Trimming cost V 5 bases and J 1 base; bases outside gene matches: 8. CDR3 region: CASSNRDRASYEQYF. In DNA form, the CDR3 reads TGTGCCAGCAGCAACCGAGACAGGGCATCCTACGAGCAGTACTTC.

The rearrangement joins TRBV19 to TRBJ2-3, with 9 positions matching TRBD1. The CDR3 contains 15 residues. V lost 3 bases to trimming and J lost 2 bases; unmatched junction nucleotides: 3. Germline CDR1 is LNHDA and CDR2 is SQIVND (reference sequence). CDR3 in amino acids: CASSIRQGDTDTQYF. The CDR3 DNA sequence: TGTGCCAGTAGTATTCGACAGGGGGACACAGATACGCAGTATTTT.

The chain employs TRBV10-3 and TRBJ2-1; possibly TRBD2 for D (6 bases). V gave up 0 bases and J gave up 6 bases, with 12 bases separating them. Germline V gives CDR1 ENHRY, CDR2 SYGVKD. This CDR3 has 15 residues. The CDR3 here is CAISESWGEGNEQFF. The CDR3 bases are TGTGCCATCAGTGAGTCGTGGGGGGAAGGCAATGAGCAGTTCTTC.

The rearrangement links TRBV27 to TRBJ2-5, with 7 bases matching TRBD2. Trimming removed 3 bases from V and 7 bases from J; junction bases left unmatched: 5. Germline V gives CDR1 MNHEY, CDR2 SMNVEV (reference sequence). This CDR3 has 13 amino acids. The CDR3 nucleotides are TGTGCCAGCAGTTTGACGGGGGGAGGGACCCAGTACTTC. This gives the protein CASSLTGGGTQYF.

J is TRBJ1-2 and V is TRBV5-1, with TRBD1 matching over 9 bases. After removal of 0 bases from V and 5 bases from J, the junction contained 14 bases not matched to a gene. Germline CDR1 SGHRS, CDR2 YFSETQ. CDR3 length: 18 residues. CDR3 protein: CASSLDRWTGAQEYGYTF. CDR3 DNA sequence: TGCGCCAGCAGCTTGGACCGATGGACAGGGGCGCAGGAGTATGGCTACACCTTC.

V and J are TRBV7-8 and TRBJ2-1, with 9 bases fitting TRBD1. CDR1 is SGHVS and CDR2 is FQNEAQ in the germline V gene. The CDR3 sequence is 13 residues long. The V and J ends lost 5 bases and 7 bases, in that order; junction bases with no gene match: 3. As DNA, the CDR3 is TGTGCCAGCAGCACCGACAGGGGGAATGAGCAGTTCTTC. Its translation: CASSTDRGNEQFF. The complete variable domain, with remaining parts taken from reference TRBV7-8 and TRBJ2-1, reads GAGVSQSPRYKVAKRGQDVALRCDPISGHVSLFWYQQALGQGPEFLTYFQNEAQLDKSGLPSDRFFAERPEGSVSTLKIQRTQQEDSAVYLCASSTDRGNEQFFGPGTRLTVL.

This rearrangement joins TRBV19 to TRBJ2-5; 11 bases match TRBD1. Germline V gene data show CDR1 as LNHDA and CDR2 as SQIVND (reference sequence). The CDR3 covers 16 residues. The J segment lost 5 bases and the V segment lost 4 bases, leaving 9 bases of the junction unmatched. The CDR3 sequence is CASSNPRDRGRETQYF. The CDR3 DNA reads as TGTGCCAGTAGTAACCCCCGGGACAGGGGGAGGGAGACCCAGTACTTC.

V gene TRBV27 combines with J gene TRBJ2-1; D remains ambiguous. The CDR3 contains 15 residues. Germline-derived CDR1 and CDR2 are MNHEY and SMNVEV (reference sequence). V was shortened by 2 bases and J by 0 bases, with 8 bases between the two germline ends. CDR3 sequence reads: CASSLVLSSYNEQFF. CDR3 in DNA: TGTGCCAGCAGTTTAGTCTTGAGCTCCTACAATGAGCAGTTCTTC.

The chain has TRBV4-1 and TRBJ2-1, with 13 bases identical to TRBD2. The CDR3 sequence is 19 residues long. V dropped 3 bases and J dropped 7; count of bases not matched to a gene: 15. Germline V gene sequence: CDR1 MGHRA, CDR2 YSYEKL. CDR3 coding DNA: TGCGCCAGCAGCCAGATTCGCCTTAGGACTAGCGGGAGAAGAAATGAGCAGTTCTTC. It translates to CASSQIRLRTSGRRNEQFF.

This clone has a handful of counts. The same CDR3 is also encoded by other DNA sequences in this sample. This chain connects TRBV4-2 to TRBJ1-4; maybe TRBD1 (5 bases). Germline CDR1 reads LGHNA; CDR2 reads YNFKEQ. CDR3 size: 13 residues. V was trimmed by 4 bases and J by 4 bases, leaving 7 bases between them. CDR3 DNA sequence: TGTGCCAGCAGCCCGCAGGGTAATGAAAAACTGTTTTTT. Amino acid sequence: CASSPQGNEKLFF.

The rearrangement uses TRBV6-1 and TRBJ1-1; no firm D call. The CDR3 is 13 residues long. V lost 11 bases and J lost 2, with 15 bases in between. CDR1 is MNHNS and CDR2 is SASEGT in the germline V gene. The CDR3 DNA sequence: TGTGCCTCTGCGCCTGCCTTAAACACTGAAGCTTTCTTT. The encoded protein is CASAPALNTEAFF.

The chain has TRBV5-6 and TRBJ2-1, with 7 positions matching TRBD2. The CDR3 is 16 residues long. V shed 4 bases and J 1 base; nucleotides not matched to a gene: 8. Germline V gene lookup returns CDR1 SGHDT and CDR2 YYEEEE. The CDR3 spells CASSRQAAGSYNEQFF. The CDR3 DNA reads TGTGCCAGCAGCCGTCAAGCAGCGGGGTCCTACAATGAGCAGTTCTTC.

The chain links TRBV5-1 to TRBJ2-3, with a possible D match to TRBD2 (6 bases). Germline CDR1 is SGHRS and CDR2 is YFSETQ. The V end was cut by 1 base, the J end by 1 base, with 13 bases between. The CDR3 is 16 residues long. The CDR3 region is CASSLWGGVGTDTQYF. Here the CDR3 DNA reads TGCGCCAGCAGCTTGTGGGGAGGAGTCGGCACAGATACGCAGTATTTT.

The chain has TRBV5-1 and TRBJ2-1, with 9 bases fitting TRBD1. The CDR3 is made up of 12 amino acids. Germline V lookup: CDR1 SGHRS, CDR2 YFSETQ. With 4 bases clipped from V and 10 bases from J, the junction kept 3 bases outside the gene matches. In nucleotides, the CDR3 is TGCGCCAGCAGCCTCACAGGGGGCGAGCAGTTCTTC. Residues: CASSLTGGEQFF.

This clone came up a few times. This rearrangement joins TRBV18 to TRBJ2-7, with 7 bases lining up with TRBD1. V was pared by 5 bases and J by 5 bases, with 6 bases of the junction left unmatched. The CDR3 loop spans 13 amino acids. Germline V gene sequence: CDR1 KGHSH, CDR2 LQKENI. CDR3 in DNA: TGTGCCAGCTCAAGCCAGACAGGGAACGAGCAGTACTTC. Translating gives CASSSQTGNEQYF.